A selection of T cell receptor beta chains follows, all from one sample in a study of blood T cell repertoires in COVID-19. Libraries were prepared by immunoSEQ multiplex PCR; TCRdb keeps only in-frame clonotypes and omits some of them. The sample includes about 230,000 clones, about 80% of them seen just once. The sequencing input was PBMCs or T cells enriched from blood (not recorded which). The receptors stem from a man in his 60s who had recovered from COVID-19. Both conserved end residues are part of each CDR3. Each record gives: D gene, J gene, V gene, clone size, CDR3 protein, CDR3 DNA. A D gene is named only where the DNA matches it firmly. The size entry is marked missing in some rows and otherwise reads once, few, many or a size class.

TRBD1 | TRBJ2-7 | TRBV5-5 | . | CASSKGQGINEQYF | TGTGCCAGCAGCAAGGGACAGGGTATCAACGAGCAGTACTTC
. | TRBJ1-1 | TRBV4-3 | few | CASSQVGVNTEAFF | TGCGCCAGCAGCCAAGTCGGGGTGAACACTGAAGCTTTCTTT
TRBD1 | TRBJ1-1 | TRBV3-1/TRBV3-2 | . | CASSQGDRMNTEAFF | TGTGCCAGCAGCCAAGGGGACAGGATGAACACTGAAGCTTTCTTT
. | TRBJ2-5 | TRBV7-9 | . | CASSLRASQETQYF | TGTGCCAGCAGCCTGCGGGCTAGCCAAGAGACCCAGTACTTC
TRBD1 | TRBJ2-3 | TRBV5-6 | . | CASSLDVTGLTDTQYF | TGTGCCAGCAGCTTGGATGTGACAGGGCTTACAGATACGCAGTATTTT
. | TRBJ2-3 | TRBV29-1 | . | CSVERGLRTDTQYF | TGCAGCGTTGAAAGAGGTCTACGCACAGATACGCAGTATTTT
TRBD2 | TRBJ2-1 | TRBV24-1 | . | CATSGGGAGYNEQFF | TGTGCCACCAGTGGCGGGGGGGCCGGATACAATGAGCAGTTCTTC
TRBD1 | TRBJ2-7 | TRBV15 | once | CATSSGPGQGFLSYEQYF | TGTGCCACCAGCAGCGGTCCGGGACAGGGATTTTTGTCCTACGAGCAGTACTTC
. | TRBJ2-7 | TRBV19 | . | CASSIAPQTEEQYF | TGTGCCAGTAGTATAGCCCCCCAGACAGAAGAGCAGTACTTC
. | TRBJ2-7 | TRBV7-2 | . | CASSFLGLVAEQYF | TGTGCCAGCAGCTTCTTGGGGCTAGTGGCTGAGCAGTACTTC
. | TRBJ1-2 | TRBV11-1 | . | CASSLGAAGGSYTF | TGTGCCAGCAGCTTGGGGGCAGCCGGCGGTAGCTACACCTTC
TRBD1 | TRBJ2-1 | TRBV4-2 | once | CASSQVGQASEQFF | TGTGCCAGCAGCCAAGTGGGACAGGCGTCTGAGCAGTTCTTC
TRBD2 | TRBJ2-2 | TRBV6-6 | . | CAYGGGPNTGELFF | TGTGCCTATGGGGGGGGACCTAACACCGGGGAGCTGTTTTTT
. | TRBJ2-3 | TRBV19 | once | CASSPQTSTDTQYF | TGTGCCAGTAGCCCCCAGACTAGCACAGATACGCAGTATTTT
. | TRBJ2-3 | TRBV29-1 | . | CSGFVADTQYF | TGCTCGGGTTTCGTCGCAGATACGCAGTATTTT
TRBD2 | TRBJ2-3 | TRBV3-1/TRBV3-2 | . | CASSQENGGAFTDTQYF | TGTGCCAGCAGCCAAGAGAACGGGGGGGCCTTCACAGATACGCAGTATTTT
. | TRBJ2-7 | TRBV11-2 | few | CASSQQGYEQYF | TGTGCCAGCAGCCAGCAGGGCTACGAGCAGTACTTC
TRBD1 | TRBJ1-1 | TRBV12-3/TRBV12-4 | . | CASSGTENTEAFF | TGTGCCAGCAGTGGGACAGAGAACACTGAAGCTTTCTTT
. | TRBJ1-4 | TRBV5-1 | . | CASSLWAGAEKLFF | TGCGCCAGCAGCTTGTGGGCAGGGGCCGAAAAACTGTTTTTT